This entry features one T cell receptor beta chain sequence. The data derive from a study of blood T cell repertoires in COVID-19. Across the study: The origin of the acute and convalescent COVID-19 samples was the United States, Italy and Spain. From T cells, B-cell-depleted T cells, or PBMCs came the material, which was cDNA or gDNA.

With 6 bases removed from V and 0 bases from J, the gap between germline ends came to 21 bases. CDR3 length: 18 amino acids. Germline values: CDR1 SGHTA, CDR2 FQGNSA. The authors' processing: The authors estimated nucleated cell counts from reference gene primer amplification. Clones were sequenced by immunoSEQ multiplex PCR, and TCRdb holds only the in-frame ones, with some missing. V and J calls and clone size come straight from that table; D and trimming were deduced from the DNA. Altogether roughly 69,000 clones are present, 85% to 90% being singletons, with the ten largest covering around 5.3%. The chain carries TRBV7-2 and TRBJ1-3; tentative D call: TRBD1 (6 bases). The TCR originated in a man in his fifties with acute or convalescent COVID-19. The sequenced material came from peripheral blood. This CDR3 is CASSSRTAGVGSGNTIYF. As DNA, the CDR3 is TGTGCCAGCAGTTCCCGAACGGCAGGGGTGGGCTCTGGAAACACCATATATTTT.